Listed below are T cell receptor beta chains from one sample, sequenced in a study of spatial heterogeneity in lung cancer. A single record per CDR3 protein comes from TCRdb applying MiXCR to the 5' RACE reads. Among roughly 70,000 distinct CDR3 sequences listed, more than 10% were seen once. The sample was PBMCs, taken at surgery. The receptors were sampled from a male donor with early-stage non-small cell lung cancer. Both conserved end residues are part of each CDR3.

V,J,CDR3
TRBV7-2,TRBJ2-3,CASSPFTDTQYF
TRBV2,TRBJ2-7,CASRWDSYEQYF
TRBV4-2,TRBJ2-3,CASSQVTSGRVRTDTQYF
TRBV3-1,TRBJ2-4,CASSQDTARNIQYF
TRBV4-3,TRBJ1-6,CASSQERVGNSPLHF
TRBV27,TRBJ2-7,CASSFGRSDYEQYF
TRBV2,TRBJ2-3,CASTYSTDTQYF
TRBV5-5,TRBJ2-5,CASSRGPGQGLQETQYF
TRBV25-1,TRBJ1-5,CASSEEGVPNQPQHF
TRBV12-3/TRBV12-4,TRBJ1-5,CASRQGDQPQHF
TRBV7-2,TRBJ2-3,CASRRLRGTQYF
TRBV7-6,TRBJ2-1,CASSRLLNNEQFF
TRBV7-7,TRBJ2-7,CASSPGPGLDYEQYF
TRBV29-1,TRBJ1-4,CSVVGGDEKLFF
TRBV29-1,TRBJ1-1,CSVGGLNTEAFF
TRBV4-3,TRBJ1-2,CASSHGGNYGYTF
TRBV9,TRBJ1-1,CASSPSGMNTEAFF
TRBV9,TRBJ1-3,CASSATGGSGNTIYF
TRBV11-2,TRBJ1-1,CASNSPGQGVPEAFF
TRBV6-6,TRBJ1-2,CASSSGTGNYGYTF
TRBV4-3,TRBJ1-3,CASSQETGAFSGNTIYF
TRBV29-1,TRBJ1-1,CSFTPGGNTEAFF
TRBV5-4,TRBJ2-7,CASSDTGQGGNYEQYF
TRBV20-1,TRBJ1-2,CSARDTGGDYSEYYGYTF
TRBV12-3/TRBV12-4,TRBJ1-1,CASSPDRGGTEAFF
TRBV12-3/TRBV12-4,TRBJ2-2,CASSFFGRVTGELFF
TRBV5-1,TRBJ2-2,CASSLSAATGELFF
TRBV29-1,TRBJ2-5,CSLTVNQETQYF
TRBV3-1,TRBJ1-2,CASSPWEQLASGYTF
TRBV5-1,TRBJ2-3,CASSSVRDRYTDTQYF
TRBV11-2,TRBJ1-1,CASSLDEGLWSEAFF
TRBV30,TRBJ2-7,CAWSVRGAKQYF
TRBV11-2,TRBJ1-1,CASSLGVTGSEAFF
TRBV4-1,TRBJ2-3,CASSQVVDTQYF
TRBV29-1,TRBJ2-7,CSVGQGDEQYF
TRBV2,TRBJ1-1,CASSVGQKNTEAFF
TRBV5-1,TRBJ2-7,CASSSGPGLAGAEEQYF
TRBV12-3/TRBV12-4,TRBJ2-1,CASSLMSYNEQFF
TRBV7-9,TRBJ1-1,CASAEPAGVNTEAFF
TRBV18,TRBJ2-7,CASSRTGDHEQYF
TRBV24-1,TRBJ2-5,CATSDPTGAGETQYF
TRBV12-3/TRBV12-4,TRBJ1-2,CASSLAGSPNYGYTF
TRBV20-1,TRBJ2-3,CSVTSGISTDTQYF
TRBV20-1,TRBJ2-1,CSASRGNEQFF
TRBV27,TRBJ2-3,CASSPSRVTDTQYF
TRBV25-1,TRBJ2-2,CASSPTGVILNTGELFF
TRBV5-5,TRBJ2-7,CASSPITSRGSEQYF